This T cell receptor (beta chain) was retrieved from a study of OX40 agonist ivuxolimab in advanced cancers. Study background: Patients were roughly 83% male with ages roughly 23 to 85, mean around 58. Anti-PD-1, anti-PD-L1 or anti-CTLA-4 therapy given earlier was allowed, and roughly 38% had some. Partial responses were achieved by three patients, one with hepatocellular carcinoma and two with cutaneous melanoma. General study results and limits: Patients with a partial response at 0.1-3.0 mg/kg had among the lowest clonal expansion.

The assay was immunoSEQ multiplex PCR, and TCRdb's table has in-frame clones only and misses some. The data show approximately 69,000 clones, 90% seen once. Concerning this clone: Its antigen is still unknown.

The germline gives CDR1 MDHEN, CDR2 SYDVKM. V shed 5 bases, J shed 4 bases, and the junction held 6 bases outside the gene matches. CDR3 size: 15 residues. The clonotype comes from an adult with an advanced solid tumor such as melanoma, head and neck, liver or kidney cancer. This rearrangement joins TRBV28 to TRBJ2-1, with 9 nucleotides matching TRBD2. The input for sequencing was CD4+ or CD8+ T cells sorted from blood, taken in a trial of the OX40 agonist ivuxolimab. CDR3 in amino acids: CASSMGGGVYNEQFF. CDR3 nucleotide sequence: TGTGCCAGCAGTATGGGCGGGGGGGTTTACAATGAGCAGTTCTTC.